The 23 T cell receptor beta chains listed next were all sequenced from one sample in a study of T cell responses to AZD1222 COVID-19 vaccine (dated by TCRdb to the early 2020s). The library was prepared using the immunoSEQ multiplex PCR assay. The source is immuneACCESS, and TCRdb retained only in-frame sequences with V and J called. Part of the clones is not carried over; for the studies checked, unresolved V genes explain less than half of this, and the remainder is unexplained. This sample holds roughly 150,000 clones; about 90% were observed only once. Of the sample, 3.8% is held by the ten largest clones. The meaning of the sample's time point label: about 28 days (+/-7) after the second vaccine dose. Sequencing used peripheral blood, obtained 28 days after the second AZD1222 dose. The receptors shown here come from an adult who received the AZD1222 COVID-19 vaccine.

The J gene is TRBJ2-7, the V gene TRBV19, with D possibly matching TRBD1 (5 bases). This CDR3 spans 13 amino acids. The V gene's germline CDR1 is LNHDA and CDR2 SQIVND (reference sequence). Trimming shortened V by 5 bases and J by 6 bases, and 14 bases separated the two germline ends. Written as DNA, the CDR3 is TGTGCCAGTAGTGGGCCAGGGTATTCCGAGCAGTACTTC. Translation: CASSGPGYSEQYF.

The chain joins TRBV2 to TRBJ1-5, with unresolved D. V gave up 7 bases and J gave up 3 bases, with 13 bases separating them. The CDR3 loop spans 14 amino acids. Germline V gives CDR1 SNHLY, CDR2 FYNNEI. This CDR3 is CASKWIRVNQPQHF. CDR3 DNA: TGTGCCAGCAAGTGGATAAGGGTCAATCAGCCCCAGCATTTT.

The CDR3 loop reads CASSSVKSANEKLFF. The CDR3 bases are TGTGCCAGCAGCTCGGTTAAATCGGCAAATGAAAAACTGTTTTTT. The gene calls are TRBV7-9 and TRBJ1-4; D is undetermined. The CDR3 totals 15 residues. Trimming took 4 bases from V and 5 from J, leaving 14 bases between them. Germline CDR1 is SEHNR and CDR2 is FQNEAQ (reference sequence). Together with reference TRBV7-9 and TRBJ1-4, the CDR3 gives the full variable domain: DTGVSQNPRHKITKRGQNVTFRCDPISEHNRLYWYRQTLGQGPEFLTYFQNEAQLEKSRLLSDRFSAERPKGSFSTLEIQRTEQGDSAMYLCASSSVKSANEKLFFGSGTQLSVL.

The gene calls are TRBV27 and TRBJ2-7, with D possibly being TRBD1 or TRBD2 (7 bases each). The CDR3 is 19 amino acids. Between the trimmed V and J ends, which lost 6 bases and 7 bases, there was a span of 34 bases. Germline V gene data show CDR1 as MNHEY and CDR2 as SMNVEV (reference sequence). CDR3 sequence reads: CASSLGRFYRDSGATEQYF. The CDR3 DNA follows: TGTGCCAGCAGCCTCGGCCGATTCTACCGGGACAGCGGGGCCACGGAGCAGTACTTC.

This clone was counted a single time. The chain is built from TRBV27 and TRBJ1-1; D possibly corresponds to TRBD1 (5 bases). Germline V CDR1 and CDR2: MNHEY, SMNVEV (reference sequence). V was cut by 6 bases and J by 9 bases, with 11 bases left in between. The CDR3 runs 11 residues. Here the CDR3 DNA reads TGTGCCAGCAGGAAGGGGTTTCAAGCTTTCTTT. Its protein product is CASRKGFQAFF.

This chain links TRBV11-2 with TRBJ2-2; tentative D call: TRBD1 (7 bases). Between the trimmed V and J ends, which lost 6 bases and 1 base, there was a span of 18 bases. Germline values: CDR1 SGHAT, CDR2 FQNNGV. The CDR3 is made up of 17 amino acids. This CDR3 reads CASRPRAGQRNTGELFF. In nucleotides, the CDR3 is TGTGCCAGCAGACCCCGGGCGGGACAGAGGAACACCGGGGAGCTGTTTTTT.

The chain employs TRBV24-1 and TRBJ1-1; no firm D call. V lost 5 bases to trimming and J lost 4 bases, with 13 bases between them. The germline gives CDR1 KGHDR, CDR2 SFDVKD. CDR3 size: 14 residues. The CDR3 is CATSGSPRGTEAFF. The CDR3 nucleotides read TGTGCCACCAGTGGATCCCCCCGGGGCACTGAAGCTTTCTTT.

This chain links TRBV4-2 with TRBJ1-4; no clear D gene. Deletions cut 0 bases from V and 4 bases from J, with 3 bases between. This CDR3 has 13 amino acids. Germline V gene sequence: CDR1 LGHNA, CDR2 YNFKEQ. CDR3: CASSQDRNEKLFF. The DNA of the CDR3 is TGTGCCAGCAGCCAAGATCGTAATGAAAAACTGTTTTTT.

This clone showed up just a few times. V gene TRBV11-3 combines with J gene TRBJ2-6; D unclear. This CDR3 comprises 12 residues. V lost 4 bases and J 2 bases, leaving 0 bases between the germline ends. Germline V CDR1 and CDR2: SGHNT, YENEEA. CDR3 in DNA: TGTGCCAGCAGCTCTGGGGCCAACGTCCTGACTTTC. This encodes CASSSGANVLTF.

This chain uses TRBV4-2 with TRBJ2-1, with 8 bases fitting TRBD2. The CDR3 spans 16 residues. Per the germline V gene, CDR1 is LGHNA and CDR2 is YNFKEQ. V trimming: 1 base; J trimming: 5 bases; junction bases outside the gene matches: 7. Written as DNA, the CDR3 is TGTGCCAGCAGCCAAGGAGGCGCGGGGGGTCACAATGAGCAGTTCTTC. It translates to CASSQGGAGGHNEQFF.

The DNA of the CDR3 is TGTGCCAGCAGCACTGCGGTAGTCACAGATACGCAGTATTTT. This gives the protein CASSTAVVTDTQYF. V and J are TRBV3-1 (or the pseudogene TRBV3-2) and TRBJ2-3; D is undetermined. Germline loops: CDR1 LGHDT, CDR2 YNNKEL (reference sequence). Trimming took 5 bases from V and 2 from J, leaving 11 bases between them. The CDR3 spans 14 residues.

The chain recombines TRBV27 with TRBJ2-7, with 8 bases aligning to TRBD2. The V segment lost 3 bases and the J segment 0 bases; nucleotides outside the gene matches: 4. The germline V gene has CDR1 MNHEY and CDR2 SMNVEV (reference sequence). The CDR3 sequence is 15 residues long. CDR3 nucleotides: TGTGCCAGCAGTTTTCGGGGGGGAATCTCCTACGAGCAGTACTTC. Amino acids: CASSFRGGISYEQYF.

This chain joins TRBV19 and TRBJ2-7, with 8 bases matching TRBD1. CDR3 length equals 17 residues. Trimming at V came to 7 bases and at J to 3 bases, leaving 17 bases not matched to a gene. Germline CDR1 reads LNHDA; CDR2 reads SQIVND (reference sequence). CDR3 bases: TGTGCCAGTACCTCGACTGGTGCCGGGACAGGCGACTACGAGCAGTACTTC. Protein sequence: CASTSTGAGTGDYEQYF. Complete variable domain (other parts from reference TRBV19 and TRBJ2-7): DGGITQSPKYLFRKEGQNVTLSCEQNLNHDAMYWYRQDPGQGLRLIYYSQIVNDFQKGDIAEGYSVSREKKESFPLTVTSAQKNPTAFYLCASTSTGAGTGDYEQYFGPGTRLTVT.

This clone was detected only once. The gene calls are TRBV3-1 (or the pseudogene TRBV3-2) and TRBJ2-3, with 11 bases matching TRBD1. The germline gives CDR1 LGHDT, CDR2 YNNKEL (reference sequence). This CDR3 has 16 amino acids. Germline trimming cut 1 base from V and 7 bases from J; bases unmatched to any gene: 7. The CDR3 nucleotides are TGTGCCAGCAGCCAAGGTAGGACAGGGGGCAAGTATACGCAGTATTTT. It is translated as CASSQGRTGGKYTQYF.

V is TRBV7-9 and J is TRBJ2-3, with D perhaps matching TRBD2 (6 bases). V was clipped by 0 bases and J by 2 bases, with 9 bases between them. The CDR3 contains 15 residues. Germline V gene data show CDR1 as SEHNR and CDR2 as FQNEAQ (reference sequence). The CDR3 DNA follows: TGTGCCAGCAGCTTAGCGGGAGGAACCACAGATACGCAGTATTTT. Protein: CASSLAGGTTDTQYF.

V gene TRBV6-5 combines with J gene TRBJ1-1; D gene ambiguous. CDR1 MNHEY and CDR2 SVGAGI come from the germline V gene. The CDR3 has 11 residues. The V and J ends lost 7 bases and 7 bases respectively, with 10 bases between them. Here the CDR3 reads CASKAGDEAFF. The CDR3 DNA reads as TGTGCCAGCAAGGCGGGAGATGAAGCTTTCTTT.

The rearrangement uses TRBV6-5 and TRBJ1-1; TRBD1 is a possible D gene (5 bases). CDR1 is MNHEY and CDR2 is SVGAGI in the germline V gene. V lost 5 bases, J lost 4 bases, and 17 bases lay in between. This CDR3 has 15 residues. CDR3 nucleotide sequence: TGTGCCAGCAGTCTCAACCAGAAGGGGACCACTGAAGCTTTCTTT. Amino acid sequence: CASSLNQKGTTEAFF.

The rearrangement joins TRBV6-5 to TRBJ1-6; 7 bases fit TRBD1. CDR3 size: 13 residues. The germline CDR1 and CDR2 sequences are MNHEY and SVGAGI. The V segment lost 10 bases and the J segment 5 bases; nucleotides outside the gene matches: 5. CDR3 in amino acids: CATRQGDNSPLHF. The CDR3 bases are TGTGCCACACGACAGGGTGATAATTCACCCCTCCACTTT.

This clone has just one count. The CDR3 nucleotides are TGTGCCTGGAGGGCAGCGAACACTGAAGCTTTCTTT. Translating it yields CAWRAANTEAFF. The rearrangement uses TRBV30 and TRBJ1-1; D is undetermined. V was cut by 3 bases and J by 1 base, with 6 bases left in between. Germline V gives CDR1 GTSNPN, CDR2 SVGIG (reference sequence). This CDR3 comprises 12 residues.

The chain couples TRBV3-1 (or the pseudogene TRBV3-2) to TRBJ1-1; D is uncertain. CDR3 length equals 14 residues. Germline lookup yields CDR1 LGHDT and CDR2 YNNKEL (reference sequence). The germline V and J ends were trimmed by 4 bases and 7 bases, with 16 bases remaining between them. The CDR3 nucleotides read TGTGCCAGCAGCCCCGTTCAGGCGGTTAGTGAAGCTTTCTTT. Encoded protein: CASSPVQAVSEAFF.

This chain connects TRBV6-4 to TRBJ1-1; D unclear. The germline V gene has CDR1 MRHNA and CDR2 SNTAGT. The CDR3 length is 13 residues. The germline V and J ends were trimmed by 6 bases and 0 bases, with 8 bases remaining between them. For the CDR3, the DNA is TGTGCCAGCAGCTGGGGAGTGAACACTGAAGCTTTCTTT. It translates to CASSWGVNTEAFF.

The chain employs TRBV9 and TRBJ2-3; D is unclear. This CDR3 region has 13 residues. Trimming stripped 0 bases from V and 2 bases from J, with 4 bases between. Germline V CDR1 and CDR2: SGDLS, YYNGEE. CDR3 nucleotides: TGTGCCAGCAGCGTAGGCACCACAGATACGCAGTATTTT. Translation: CASSVGTTDTQYF.

This chain uses TRBV19 with TRBJ1-2; possibly TRBD1 for D (6 bases). The germline V gene has CDR1 LNHDA and CDR2 SQIVND (reference sequence). The V and J ends lost 4 bases and 0 bases respectively, with 6 bases between them. The CDR3 contains 13 residues. The CDR3: CASSNRANYGYTF. CDR3 DNA: TGTGCCAGTAGTAACAGGGCTAACTATGGCTACACCTTC.